This T cell receptor (beta chain) appears in the sequencing data of a study of T cell repertoires in cytomegalovirus infection. Overall study context: It can be stated that public TCR beta signatures indicated CMV infection as well as a matching HLA type.

The table lists this clonotype with many counts. The antigen remains undetermined. The CDR3 length is 17 residues. V was pared by 6 bases and J by 3 bases, with 9 bases of the junction left unmatched. Germline CDR1 reads MGHRA; CDR2 reads YSYEKL. Study-level findings and limits: The ex vivo response was dominated by HLA-C-restricted CMV-specific TCR beta clonotypes. Summed public TCR beta family frequency identified CMV carriers bearing the relevant HLA.

Via MiXCR, TCRdb re-called the reads, giving one row per CDR3 protein. The data contain about 310,000 distinct CDR3 sequences, about a sixth of them singletons. The rearrangement joins TRBV4-1 to TRBJ2-2; 11 bases are a match to TRBD2. The receptor was isolated from a human donor in good health (CMV status not recorded). Some clones in this sample may be carry-over from other donors' samples. The sequenced sample was PBMCs. The CDR3 sequence is CASSRLAGSSDTGELFF. Written as DNA, the CDR3 is TGCGCCAGCAGTCGACTAGCGGGGTCGTCGGACACCGGGGAGCTGTTTTTT.